One sample yielded the 15 T cell receptor beta chains listed below, sequenced in a study of regulatory T cells in long-lasting Graves disease. Specified time point: newly diagnosed GD, antithyroid drugs for less than 3 months. There was RNA extracted from PBMCs, and the TCR library was made from it. Building the TCR beta libraries relied on iRepertoire HTBI primers, and CDR3 regions underwent Arm-PCR. One entry per CDR3 protein, called by TCRdb with MiXCR from the multiplex PCR reads. The sample contains over 450,000 distinct CDR3 sequences, about 12% of which appear only once. These same data were also listed under a study on T cells in Graves' hyperthyroidism and ophthalmopathy.

The specimen was peripheral blood mononuclear cells (PBMCs), collected at new diagnosis, from a patient treated with antithyroid drugs. The receptor set was obtained from a woman in her 30s with Graves disease.

This clonotype was picked up many times. This chain links TRBV11-2 with TRBJ2-5; 14 bases align to TRBD2. With V trimmed by 5 bases and J by 9 bases, 14 bases remained unmatched. CDR1 and CDR2 (germline): SGHAT, FQNNGV. This CDR3 spans 17 amino acids. The CDR3 nucleotides are TGTGCCAGCAGCACACGGACTAGCGGGAGGCTCCTTTCGTCCCAGTACTTC. Translated: CASSTRTSGRLLSSQYF.

The gene calls are TRBV4-1 and TRBJ1-5; D gene uncertain. Trimming removed 0 bases at V and 5 bases at J, with 8 bases between. Looked up from germline, CDR1 is MGHRA and CDR2 is YSYEKL. The CDR3 sequence is 14 residues long. Here the CDR3 DNA reads TGCGCCAGCAGCCAAGAGTGGCGCCATCAGCCCCAGCATTTT. This translates into CASSQEWRHQPQHF.

This clonotype has only a few counts. The final CDR3 position lacks the conserved phenylalanine or tryptophan, pointing to a likely read error. The chain employs TRBV19 and TRBJ1-1; the match to TRBD1 covers 8 bases. The CDR3 consists of 16 residues. With V trimmed by 4 bases and J by 4 bases, 11 bases remained unmatched. Germline V gene data show CDR1 as LNHDA and CDR2 as SQIVND (reference sequence). The CDR3 sequence is CASSTETGQVTTEAFS. CDR3 coding DNA: TGTGCCAGTAGTACAGAAACGGGACAGGTCACCACTGAAGCTTTCTCT.

In its sample, this clonotype was seen many times. The gene calls are TRBV12-3 or TRBV12-4 and TRBJ1-2, with 8 bases aligning to TRBD1. This CDR3 has 15 amino acids. V lost 5 bases, J lost 2 bases, and 7 bases stayed unmatched. The CDR3 sequence is CASSPRGQRNYGYTF. The DNA of the CDR3 is TGTGCCAGCAGTCCCAGGGGGCAGAGAAACTATGGCTACACCTTC.

This clonotype has a count of ten or more. V is TRBV7-3 and J is TRBJ2-1; D is perhaps TRBD2 (5 bases). V lost 5 bases and J lost 4, with 15 bases in between. The germline CDR1 and CDR2 sequences are SGHTA and FQGTGA. The CDR3 loop spans 15 amino acids. CDR3 amino acids: CASSNGVIPYNEQFF. CDR3 DNA: TGTGCCAGCAGCAACGGGGTAATCCCTTACAATGAGCAGTTCTTC.

There are many counts of this clonotype. The chain joins TRBV28 to TRBJ1-6; TRBD1 aligns across 7 bases. CDR1 and CDR2 from the germline V gene are MDHEN and SYDVKM. V lost 3 bases, J lost 10 bases, and 6 bases stayed unmatched. The CDR3 consists of 14 residues. The CDR3 is CASSLVRGRSPLHF. CDR3 sequence (DNA): TGTGCCAGCAGTTTGGTCAGGGGGAGGTCACCCCTCCACTTT.

Ten or more counts support this clonotype. This rearrangement joins TRBV2 to TRBJ1-5; D unclear. The germline CDR1 and CDR2 sequences are SNHLY and FYNNEI. The CDR3 consists of 12 residues. V shed 4 bases and J shed 9 bases, with 10 bases lying between them. The CDR3 loop reads CASSVPGGPQHF. CDR3 nucleotides: TGTGCCAGCAGTGTACCGGGAGGGCCCCAGCATTTT.

This clonotype was counted a few times. This sequence joins TRBV6-5 and TRBJ1-5; D is unresolved. Trimming left V 1 base short and J 6 bases short, with 10 bases between. The length of the CDR3 is 14 residues. From germline, CDR1 is MNHEY and CDR2 SVGAGI. The CDR3 loop is CASSYLGRLQPQHF. The DNA of the CDR3 is TGTGCCAGCAGTTACTTGGGAAGACTTCAGCCCCAGCATTTT.

The sample holds a few counts of this clonotype. The chain couples TRBV20-1 to TRBJ1-5; D not certain. V gave up 0 bases and J gave up 3 bases, with 9 bases separating them. The CDR3 spans 14 residues. The germline gives CDR1 DFQATT, CDR2 SNEGSKA (reference sequence). DNA of the CDR3: TGCAGTGCTAGAGATTGGGGTTCCAATCAGCCCCAGCATTTT. Translated, it gives CSARDWGSNQPQHF.

There are many counts of this clonotype. The genes are TRBV19 and TRBJ1-5, with no clear D. In germline, CDR1 is LNHDA, CDR2 SQIVND (reference sequence). V was clipped by 4 bases and J by 4 bases, with 11 bases between them. This CDR3 is 14 amino acids long. DNA of the CDR3: TGTGCCAGTAGTAGCACTGTTCTAAATCAGCCCCAGCATTTT. This sequence encodes CASSSTVLNQPQHF.

At least ten counts were recorded for this clonotype. V gene TRBV11-1 combines with J gene TRBJ1-1; D gene ambiguous. The CDR3 is made up of 11 amino acids. CDR1 and CDR2 from the germline V gene are SGHAT and FQDESV (reference sequence). Trimming removed 4 bases at V and 4 bases at J, with 4 bases between. DNA of the CDR3: TGTGCCAGCAGCTCACGCACTGAAGCTTTCTTT. It yields the protein CASSSRTEAFF.

This clonotype has more than one count but fewer than ten. This sequence joins TRBV4-3 and TRBJ1-4; D may be TRBD1 (6 bases). The CDR3 is made up of 15 amino acids. Per the germline V gene, CDR1 is LGHNA and CDR2 is YSLEER. Between the trimmed V and J ends, which lost 0 bases and 8 bases, there was a span of 13 bases. The CDR3 sequence is CASSQEADRFEKLFF. The CDR3 region has the DNA TGCGCCAGCAGCCAAGAGGCCGACAGGTTCGAAAAACTGTTTTTT.

The chain combines TRBV6-1 with TRBJ1-2, with 7 bases lining up with TRBD1. After removal of 5 bases from V and 2 bases from J, the junction contained 8 bases not matched to a gene. There are 15 residues in the CDR3. The germline CDR1 and CDR2 sequences are MNHNS and SASEGT. The CDR3 loop is CASSTGGQPNYGYTF. For the CDR3, the DNA is TGTGCCAGCAGTACCGGGGGACAGCCCAACTATGGCTACACCTTC.

The chain recombines TRBV12-3 or TRBV12-4 with TRBJ1-1; D perhaps matches TRBD1 (6 bases). The ends were cut back, 5 bases at V and 6 bases at J, with 10 bases in the middle. This CDR3 comprises 12 residues. The DNA of the CDR3 is TGTGCCAGCAGTACAGGGAGGGCTGAAGCTTTCTTT. It encodes CASSTGRAEAFF.

This clonotype was found many times. The rearrangement links TRBV7-9 to TRBJ1-3; perhaps TRBD1 as D (5 bases). V lost 4 bases to trimming and J lost 0 bases, with 10 bases between them. Germline CDR1 and CDR2: SEHNR and FQNEAQ (reference sequence). The CDR3 sequence is 15 residues long. DNA for the CDR3: TGTGCCAGCAGCTCCCAGGGCAGCTCTGGAAACACCATATATTTT. As protein: CASSSQGSSGNTIYF.